These T cell receptor beta chains were read from a single sample in a study of T cells in Graves' hyperthyroidism and ophthalmopathy. TCRdb redid the calling of the multiplex PCR reads with MiXCR, one entry per CDR3 protein. The top ten clones hold about 8% of a sample with a few hundred thousand distinct CDR3 sequences, about 45% of them seen once. Sample: peripheral blood or thyroid tissue (not recorded which). These receptors were collected from a woman between 18 and 29 years old with Graves' hyperthyroidism. CDR3s include the opening cysteine and the closing phenylalanine or tryptophan. A D gene is named only where the DNA matches it firmly. Where a row states a size, it is once, few, many or the class of an expanded clone; other rows omit it.

cdr3_nt: TGTGCCAGCAGCCCTGACACCGGGTCGCCCTACGAGCAGTACTTC
cdr3_aa: CASSPDTGSPYEQYF
cdr3_length: 15
v_call: TRBV7-8
j_call: TRBJ2-7
d_call: .
clone_size: .

cdr3_nt: TGTGCCAGCAGTTTAATTCGCAAGAACACTGAAGCTTTCTTT
cdr3_aa: CASSLIRKNTEAFF
cdr3_length: 14
v_call: TRBV12-3/TRBV12-4
j_call: TRBJ1-1
d_call: .
clone_size: many

cdr3_nt: TGTGCCAGCAGTTTAATTGTGGGTTCAGAGACCCAGTACTTC
cdr3_aa: CASSLIVGSETQYF
cdr3_length: 14
v_call: TRBV28
j_call: TRBJ2-5
d_call: .
clone_size: .

cdr3_nt: TGTGCCGGTGGGGGGACTAGCGGGAGGTCCGATGAGCAGTACTTC
cdr3_aa: CAGGGTSGRSDEQYF
cdr3_length: 15
v_call: TRBV2
j_call: TRBJ2-7
d_call: TRBD2
clone_size: .

cdr3_nt: TGTGCCACCAGTGACCCAAGGTCCTACGAGCAGTACTTC
cdr3_aa: CATSDPRSYEQYF
cdr3_length: 13
v_call: TRBV24-1
j_call: TRBJ2-7
d_call: .
clone_size: many

cdr3_nt: TGTGCCAGCAGATACACTAGCGGGACAGTTGAAGCTTTCTTT
cdr3_aa: CASRYTSGTVEAFF
cdr3_length: 14
v_call: TRBV7-7
j_call: TRBJ1-1
d_call: TRBD1
clone_size: .

cdr3_nt: TGCAGTGCTAGAGACAAGCGGAACTCCTACGAGCAGTACTTC
cdr3_aa: CSARDKRNSYEQYF
cdr3_length: 14
v_call: TRBV20-1
j_call: TRBJ2-7
d_call: .
clone_size: many

cdr3_nt: TGTGCCACCATCCTGGGAGAGACCCAGTACTTC
cdr3_aa: CATILGETQYF
cdr3_length: 11
v_call: TRBV15
j_call: TRBJ2-5
d_call: .
clone_size: .

cdr3_nt: TGTGCCAGCAGCGTCCGGTATTCTAGCGGTAAAGAGACCCAGTACTTC
cdr3_aa: CASSVRYSSGKETQYF
cdr3_length: 16
v_call: TRBV9
j_call: TRBJ2-5
d_call: TRBD2
clone_size: many

cdr3_nt: TGCAGTGCTAGAGTGTCGGACAGCAACCAAGAGACCCAGTACTTC
cdr3_aa: CSARVSDSNQETQYF
cdr3_length: 15
v_call: TRBV20-1
j_call: TRBJ2-5
d_call: .
clone_size: .

cdr3_nt: TGTGCCAGCAGCCAATACATTAGCGGGGCCTACGAGCAGTACTTC
cdr3_aa: CASSQYISGAYEQYF
cdr3_length: 15
v_call: TRBV3-1
j_call: TRBJ2-7
d_call: TRBD2
clone_size: many

cdr3_nt: TGTGCCAGCAGCTATGCGGAATCCACAGATACGCAGTATTTT
cdr3_aa: CASSYAESTDTQYF
cdr3_length: 14
v_call: TRBV9
j_call: TRBJ2-3
d_call: .
clone_size: .

cdr3_nt: TGCAGTGCTAGAGCAGGGTCGGGTACTGAAGCTTTCTTT
cdr3_aa: CSARAGSGTEAFF
cdr3_length: 13
v_call: TRBV20-1
j_call: TRBJ1-1
d_call: .
clone_size: .

cdr3_nt: TGCAGCGTTGAAGGCGGGACAGGGGACTACGAGCAGTACTTC
cdr3_aa: CSVEGGTGDYEQYF
cdr3_length: 14
v_call: TRBV29-1
j_call: TRBJ2-7
d_call: TRBD1
clone_size: many

cdr3_nt: TGTGCCACCAAGGGACAGGTGAACTATGGCTACACCTTC
cdr3_aa: CATKGQVNYGYTF
cdr3_length: 13
v_call: TRBV15
j_call: TRBJ1-2
d_call: TRBD1
clone_size: .

cdr3_nt: TGTGCTAGTGGGAACCGGGACACCGACTACGAGCAGTACTTC
cdr3_aa: CASGNRDTDYEQYF
cdr3_length: 14
v_call: TRBV12-5
j_call: TRBJ2-7
d_call: .
clone_size: .

cdr3_nt: TGTGCCAACTCGGCCGACGGGACAGGGCTAAACACTGAAGCTTTCTTT
cdr3_aa: CANSADGTGLNTEAFF
cdr3_length: 16
v_call: TRBV6-5
j_call: TRBJ1-1
d_call: TRBD1
clone_size: .

cdr3_nt: TGTGCCGGGTTCGAGACCCAGTACTTC
cdr3_aa: CAGFETQYF
cdr3_length: 9
v_call: TRBV19
j_call: TRBJ2-5
d_call: .
clone_size: .

cdr3_nt: TGTGCCAGCAGTTTAGCGACTAGCGGGAGACTGGGGGGAGAGACCCAGTACTTC
cdr3_aa: CASSLATSGRLGGETQYF
cdr3_length: 18
v_call: TRBV12-3/TRBV12-4
j_call: TRBJ2-5
d_call: TRBD2
clone_size: many

cdr3_nt: TGTGCCAGCAGTAAGAACAGGCCCAGCTCCTACGAGCAGTACTTC
cdr3_aa: CASSKNRPSSYEQYF
cdr3_length: 15
v_call: TRBV6-6
j_call: TRBJ2-7
d_call: .
clone_size: few

cdr3_nt: TGTGCCAGCAGCGGGACTAGCGGGAGTACCTACGAGCAGTACTTC
cdr3_aa: CASSGTSGSTYEQYF
cdr3_length: 15
v_call: TRBV11-2
j_call: TRBJ2-7
d_call: TRBD2
clone_size: .

cdr3_nt: TGTGCCAGCAGCGTAGCAGCGGCAAGCTCCTACAATGAGCAGTTCTTC
cdr3_aa: CASSVAAASSYNEQFF
cdr3_length: 16
v_call: TRBV9
j_call: TRBJ2-1
d_call: .
clone_size: .

cdr3_nt: TGTGCCAGCAGCCAGCTCCGGGACGGCGCGGTCACTGAAGCTTTCTTT
cdr3_aa: CASSQLRDGAVTEAFF
cdr3_length: 16
v_call: TRBV3-1
j_call: TRBJ1-1
d_call: .
clone_size: many

cdr3_nt: TGCAGTGCTAAGGGGAAAGGGGGCCCCCAGCATTTT
cdr3_aa: CSAKGKGGPQHF
cdr3_length: 12
v_call: TRBV20-1
j_call: TRBJ1-5
d_call: TRBD1
clone_size: .

cdr3_nt: TGCGCCAGCAGCTTGAGGCCCACGCGGGAGGCCTACAATGAGCAGTTCTTC
cdr3_aa: CASSLRPTREAYNEQFF
cdr3_length: 17
v_call: TRBV5-1
j_call: TRBJ2-1
d_call: TRBD2
clone_size: .

cdr3_nt: TGCAGCGTTTTAGGACAGGGGACTGAAGCTTTCTTT
cdr3_aa: CSVLGQGTEAFF
cdr3_length: 12
v_call: TRBV29-1
j_call: TRBJ1-1
d_call: TRBD1
clone_size: once

cdr3_nt: TGTGCCAGCAGTGTTGAATCAGGCCTGACCACAGATACGCAGTATTTT
cdr3_aa: CASSVESGLTTDTQYF
cdr3_length: 16
v_call: TRBV2
j_call: TRBJ2-3
d_call: .
clone_size: .

cdr3_nt: TGTGCCAGCAGCTTTCGGCGGGAGGCTTCCTACGAGCAGTACTTC
cdr3_aa: CASSFRREASYEQYF
cdr3_length: 15
v_call: TRBV7-2
j_call: TRBJ2-7
d_call: TRBD2
clone_size: .

cdr3_nt: TGTGCCAGTAGTATCTTCGAGGGAGCGAACACCGGGGAGCTGTTTTTT
cdr3_aa: CASSIFEGANTGELFF
cdr3_length: 16
v_call: TRBV19
j_call: TRBJ2-2
d_call: .
clone_size: .

cdr3_nt: TGTGCCAGCAGTAGGGACCTCTCTGGAAACACCATATATTTT
cdr3_aa: CASSRDLSGNTIYF
cdr3_length: 14
v_call: TRBV7-9
j_call: TRBJ1-3
d_call: .
clone_size: .

cdr3_nt: TGTGCCAGCAGCTTGGAGGGCCTCCTATCGGGGGAGCTGTTTTTT
cdr3_aa: CASSLEGLLSGELFF
cdr3_length: 15
v_call: TRBV5-8
j_call: TRBJ2-2
d_call: .
clone_size: many

cdr3_nt: TGTGCCTGGATGGGGGAGACAGTCATGAACACTGAAGCTTTCTTT
cdr3_aa: CAWMGETVMNTEAFF
cdr3_length: 15
v_call: TRBV30
j_call: TRBJ1-1
d_call: .
clone_size: .

cdr3_nt: TGTGCCACCAGCAGAGATCCCGGGACAGGCGCCAACGTCCTGACTTTC
cdr3_aa: CATSRDPGTGANVLTF
cdr3_length: 16
v_call: TRBV15
j_call: TRBJ2-6
d_call: TRBD1
clone_size: many

cdr3_nt: TGTGCCAGCAGCTACGACAGGGAGAACACCGGGGAGCTGTTTTTT
cdr3_aa: CASSYDRENTGELFF
cdr3_length: 15
v_call: TRBV7-9
j_call: TRBJ2-2
d_call: TRBD1
clone_size: .

cdr3_nt: TGTGCCAGCAGCTTCATACAGGGGGCCGGGGGGACCCAGTACTTC
cdr3_aa: CASSFIQGAGGTQYF
cdr3_length: 15
v_call: TRBV7-9
j_call: TRBJ2-5
d_call: TRBD1
clone_size: many

cdr3_nt: TGTGCCAGCGGTAAGCGGACAGATACGCAGTATTTT
cdr3_aa: CASGKRTDTQYF
cdr3_length: 12
v_call: TRBV10-3
j_call: TRBJ2-3
d_call: .
clone_size: .

cdr3_nt: TGTGCCAGCAGCGGACTTCCAGATACGCAGTATTTT
cdr3_aa: CASSGLPDTQYF
cdr3_length: 12
v_call: TRBV7-2
j_call: TRBJ2-3
d_call: .
clone_size: few

cdr3_nt: TGTGCCAGCAGCCCACTAGCGGGAGAAGTGTATGAGCAGTTCTTC
cdr3_aa: CASSPLAGEVYEQFF
cdr3_length: 15
v_call: TRBV7-3
j_call: TRBJ2-1
d_call: TRBD2
clone_size: .